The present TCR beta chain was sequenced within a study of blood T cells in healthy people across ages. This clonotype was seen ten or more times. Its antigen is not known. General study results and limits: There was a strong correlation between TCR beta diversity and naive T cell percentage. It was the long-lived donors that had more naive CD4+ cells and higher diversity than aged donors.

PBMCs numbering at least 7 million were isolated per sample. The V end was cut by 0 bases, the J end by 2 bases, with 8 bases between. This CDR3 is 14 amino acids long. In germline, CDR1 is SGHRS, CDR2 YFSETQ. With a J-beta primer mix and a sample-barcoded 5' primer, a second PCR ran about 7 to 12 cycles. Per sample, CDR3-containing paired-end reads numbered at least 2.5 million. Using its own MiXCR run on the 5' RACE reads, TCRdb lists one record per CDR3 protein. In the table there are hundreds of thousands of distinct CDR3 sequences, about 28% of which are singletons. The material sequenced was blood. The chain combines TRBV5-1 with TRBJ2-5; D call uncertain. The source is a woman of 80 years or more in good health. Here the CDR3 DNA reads TGCGCCAGCAGCTTGGAGGTGGGACAAGAGACCCAGTACTTC. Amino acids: CASSLEVGQETQYF. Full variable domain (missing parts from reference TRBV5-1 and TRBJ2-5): KAGVTQTPRYLIKTRGQQVTLSCSPISGHRSVSWYQQTPGQGLQFLFEYFSETQRNKGNFPGRFSGRQFSNSRSEMNVSTLELGDSALYLCASSLEVGQETQYFGPGTRLLVL.